This T cell receptor beta chain originates from a study of blood T cell repertoires in COVID-19. The overall study: Sites across the United States, Italy and Spain contributed samples from acute and convalescent COVID-19. PBMCs, B-cell-depleted T cells, or T cells provided the cDNA or gDNA that made up the material.

This CDR3 is 14 amino acids long. CDR1 SNHLY and CDR2 FYNNEI come from the germline V gene. V lost 2 bases and J 0 bases, leaving 6 bases between the germline ends. Sequencing was performed with immunoSEQ multiplex PCR; in TCRdb, only in-frame clones are kept and a portion is missing. This sample has about 490,000 clones, with 70% to 90% found just once. This chain uses TRBV2 with TRBJ2-3; D uncertain. Sequenced input: peripheral blood. The TCR sequence derives from a human donor in a cohort sampled during active COVID-19. The CDR3 loop reads CASSESGSTDTQYF. The DNA for the CDR3 is TGTGCCAGCAGTGAATCAGGCAGCACAGATACGCAGTATTTT.